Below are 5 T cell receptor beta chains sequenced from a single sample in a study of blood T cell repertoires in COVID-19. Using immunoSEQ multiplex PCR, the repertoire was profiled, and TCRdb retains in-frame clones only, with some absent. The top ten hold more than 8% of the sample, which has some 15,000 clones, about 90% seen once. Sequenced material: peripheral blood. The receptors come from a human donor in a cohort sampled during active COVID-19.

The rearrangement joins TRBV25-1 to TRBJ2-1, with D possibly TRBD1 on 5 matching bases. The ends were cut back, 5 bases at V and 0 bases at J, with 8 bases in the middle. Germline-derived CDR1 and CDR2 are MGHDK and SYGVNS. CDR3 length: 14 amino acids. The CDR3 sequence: CASSTGLSYNEQFF. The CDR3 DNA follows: TGTGCCAGCAGTACAGGCCTCTCCTACAATGAGCAGTTCTTC.

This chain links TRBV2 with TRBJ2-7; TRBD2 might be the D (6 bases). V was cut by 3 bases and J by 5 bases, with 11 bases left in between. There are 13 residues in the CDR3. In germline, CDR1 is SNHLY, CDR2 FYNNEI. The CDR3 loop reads CASSEFREDEQYF. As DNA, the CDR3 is TGTGCCAGCAGTGAGTTCAGGGAGGACGAGCAGTACTTC.

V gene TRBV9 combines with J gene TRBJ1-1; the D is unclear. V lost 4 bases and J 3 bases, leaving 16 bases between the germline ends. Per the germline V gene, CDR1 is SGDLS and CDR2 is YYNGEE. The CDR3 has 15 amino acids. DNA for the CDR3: TGTGCCAGCAGCCTACTAAGCGGCGCCTACACTGAAGCTTTCTTT. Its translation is CASSLLSGAYTEAFF. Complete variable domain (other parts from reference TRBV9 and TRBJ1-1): DSGVTQTPKHLITATGQRVTLRCSPRSGDLSVYWYQQSLDQGLQFLIQYYNGEERAKGNILERFSAQQFPDLHSELNLSSLELGDSALYFCASSLLSGAYTEAFFGQGTRLTVV.

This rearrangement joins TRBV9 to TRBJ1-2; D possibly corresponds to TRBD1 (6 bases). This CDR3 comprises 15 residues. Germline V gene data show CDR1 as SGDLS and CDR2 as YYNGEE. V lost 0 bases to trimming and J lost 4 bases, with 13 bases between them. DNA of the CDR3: TGTGCCAGCAGCGTAGAGGCAGGGGATAGCTATGGCTACACCTTC. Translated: CASSVEAGDSYGYTF.

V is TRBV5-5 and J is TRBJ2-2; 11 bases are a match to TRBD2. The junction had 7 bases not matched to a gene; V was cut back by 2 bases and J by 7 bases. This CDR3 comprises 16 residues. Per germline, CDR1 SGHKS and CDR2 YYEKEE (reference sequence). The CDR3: CASSFLTSGIVGELFF. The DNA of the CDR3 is TGTGCCAGCAGCTTCCTGACTAGCGGGATAGTCGGGGAGCTGTTTTTT.